Below are 6 T cell receptor beta chains sequenced from a single sample in a study of graft-versus-host responses after intestinal transplantation. The assay was immunoSEQ multiplex PCR, and TCRdb's table has in-frame clones only and misses some. Altogether about 14,000 clones are present, about four fifths being singletons, with the ten largest covering around 23%. The sequenced sample was PBMCs, obtained after intestinal transplantation. These receptors originate from a human patient who received an intestinal transplant, so some T cells may come from the graft donor.

The V call is TRBV5-1, the J call TRBJ2-5; the match to TRBD1 covers 7 bases. Germline CDR1 is SGHRS and CDR2 is YFSETQ. This CDR3 comprises 12 residues. V shed 3 bases and J 4 bases; nucleotides not matched to a gene: 0. The CDR3 protein is CASSWTGETQYF. Written as DNA, the CDR3 is TGCGCCAGCAGCTGGACAGGAGAGACCCAGTACTTC.

The V call is TRBV6-1, the J call TRBJ2-3; 7 positions agree with TRBD2. The trim removed 2 bases at V and 0 bases at J, leaving 2 bases unmatched. Germline assignment: CDR1 MNHNS and CDR2 SASEGT. The CDR3 has 15 amino acids. CDR3: CASSEFSGSTDTQYF. The CDR3 DNA reads TGTGCCAGCAGTGAATTTAGCGGGAGCACAGATACGCAGTATTTT.

The V gene is TRBV14, the J gene TRBJ1-6; D unclear. The CDR3 totals 15 residues. V shed 4 bases and J shed 4 bases, with 11 bases lying between them. Germline CDR1 is SGHDN and CDR2 is FVKESK. The CDR3 is CASSLLRSYNSPLHF. In DNA, the CDR3 is TGTGCCAGCAGCCTTCTACGAAGTTATAATTCACCCCTCCACTTT.

This clone was detected a few times. The rearrangement uses TRBV30 and TRBJ1-1; TRBD1 matches 7 bases. The length of the CDR3 is 13 residues. After removal of 4 bases from V and 2 bases from J, the junction contained 4 bases not matched to a gene. Per germline, CDR1 GTSNPN and CDR2 SVGIG (reference sequence). The CDR3 here is CAWNRGFNTEAFF. DNA of the CDR3: TGTGCCTGGAACAGGGGTTTTAACACTGAAGCTTTCTTT.

The chain combines TRBV9 with TRBJ2-5, with 11 bases aligning to TRBD2. CDR3 size: 15 residues. J gave up 5 bases and V 3 bases, and 6 bases lay outside the gene matches. CDR1 and CDR2 from the germline V gene are SGDLS and YYNGEE. This chain's CDR3 is CASSGSSGRLETQYF. The CDR3 bases are TGTGCCAGCAGCGGATCTAGCGGGAGGTTGGAGACCCAGTACTTC. The full variable domain, with the rest looked up from reference TRBV9 and TRBJ2-5, is DSGVTQTPKHLITATGQRVTLRCSPRSGDLSVYWYQQSLDQGLQFLIQYYNGEERAKGNILERFSAQQFPDLHSELNLSSLELGDSALYFCASSGSSGRLETQYFGPGTRLLVL.

The rearrangement links TRBV6-1 to TRBJ2-3; 9 bases map to TRBD1. CDR1 MNHNS and CDR2 SASEGT come from the germline V gene. The CDR3 sequence is 15 residues long. The J segment lost 3 bases and the V segment lost 3 bases, leaving 4 bases of the junction unmatched. CDR3: CASSDIGQGTDTQYF. CDR3 nucleotides: TGTGCCAGCAGTGACATAGGACAGGGGACAGATACGCAGTATTTT.